The clone carrying this T cell receptor (beta chain) turned up a few times. The data derive from a study of identical twins. CDR1 and CDR2 (germline): DFQATT, SNEGSKA (reference sequence). The CDR3 is made up of 14 amino acids. V gave up 6 bases and J gave up 0 bases, with 14 bases separating them. A universal primer site arose from template switching, and cDNA bore unique molecular identifiers. In TCRdb, the 5' RACE reads were re-called with MiXCR into one record per CDR3 protein. The table lists about 530,000 distinct CDR3 sequences, around 15% of them singletons. These data were also reused for a study on yellow fever vaccine responses in identical twins. That paper notes: Reportedly, the T cell response mounted by twins to vaccine seemed partly convergent, partly personalized.

The sample taken for sequencing was CD4+ T cells sorted from blood. The chain couples TRBV20-1 to TRBJ1-1, with TRBD1 as a possible D gene (6 bases). The source is a woman younger than 35 in good health. CDR3 region: CSAQQGSVNTEAFF. The CDR3 nucleotides are TGCAGTGCCCAGCAGGGGTCGGTGAACACTGAAGCTTTCTTT.